The 28 T cell receptor beta chains below all came from one sample that was sequenced in a study of memory CD4+ T cells and cytomegalovirus serostatus. The sort gate was single viable CD3+CD4+CD8-CD45RO+ cells for memory CD4+ T cells. The data were produced by immunoSEQ multiplex PCR, yet TCRdb's version contains in-frame clones alone and is incomplete. The sample includes fewer than 35,000 clones, 75% to 85% seen only once; the top ten take around 0.68%. The material sequenced was memory CD4+ T cells from blood. All receptors come from an adult in good health and CMV-seronegative.

The rearrangement links TRBV7-2 to TRBJ2-5; 8 bases agree with TRBD1. J gave up 5 bases and V 5 bases, and 10 bases lay outside the gene matches. The germline gives CDR1 SGHTA, CDR2 FQGNSA. There are 15 residues in the CDR3. The CDR3 coding sequence is TGTGCCAGCAGCCCACGGACAGGGCCTAGGGAGACCCAGTACTTC. Amino acids: CASSPRTGPRETQYF.

The rearrangement joins TRBV19 to TRBJ1-5, with D hard to call. Per germline, CDR1 LNHDA and CDR2 SQIVND (reference sequence). This CDR3 has 12 amino acids. Between the trimmed V and J ends, which lost 7 bases and 7 bases, there was a span of 11 bases. The CDR3 DNA reads TGTGCCAGTATGACCTGGATGCAGCCCCAGCATTTT. It translates to CASMTWMQPQHF.

The chain is built from TRBV25-1 and TRBJ1-4; TRBD1 might be the D (6 bases). Germline V gene data show CDR1 as MGHDK and CDR2 as SYGVNS. This CDR3 has 15 amino acids. V shed 3 bases and J shed 5 bases, with 13 bases lying between them. The CDR3 spells CASSDRTAKNEKLFF. CDR3 nucleotides: TGTGCCAGCAGTGACCGGACAGCGAAGAATGAAAAACTGTTTTTT.

In its sample, this clone was seen a few times. This chain joins TRBV5-1 and TRBJ1-4; D is ambiguous. Germline V gene data show CDR1 as SGHRS and CDR2 as YFSETQ. This CDR3 contains 16 residues. The ends were cut back, 1 base at V and 5 bases at J, with 15 bases in the middle. CDR3 sequence: CASSLLGPGWNEKLFF. The DNA for the CDR3 is TGCGCCAGCAGCTTGCTGGGCCCTGGGTGGAATGAAAAACTGTTTTTT. Variable domain in full (rest from reference TRBV5-1 and TRBJ1-4): KAGVTQTPRYLIKTRGQQVTLSCSPISGHRSVSWYQQTPGQGLQFLFEYFSETQRNKGNFPGRFSGRQFSNSRSEMNVSTLELGDSALYLCASSLLGPGWNEKLFFGSGTQLSVL.

This clone has a handful of counts. This chain uses TRBV27 with TRBJ2-7; either TRBD1 or TRBD2 may supply D (5 bases each). V was trimmed by 8 bases and J by 3 bases, leaving 14 bases between them. The CDR3 is 13 amino acids. Germline V gene data show CDR1 as MNHEY and CDR2 as SMNVEV (reference sequence). DNA for the CDR3: TGTGCCAGCGGATCGGGACCGAGCTACGAGCAGTACTTC. Its translation is CASGSGPSYEQYF.

The rearrangement links TRBV27 to TRBJ1-5; TRBD1 is a possible D gene (5 bases). The germline CDR1 and CDR2 sequences are MNHEY and SMNVEV (reference sequence). Trimming removed 1 base from V and 4 bases from J, with 20 bases in between. This CDR3 comprises 18 residues. CDR3 sequence: CASSLYAPGGGRNQPQHF. The CDR3 DNA is TGTGCCAGCAGTTTATACGCGCCGGGCGGGGGGAGGAATCAGCCCCAGCATTTT.

Worth noting for this clone: The sample holds other DNA sequences that translate to the same CDR3. V and J are TRBV6-4 and TRBJ1-1, with no clear D. This CDR3 region has 14 residues. CDR1 and CDR2 from the germline V gene are MRHNA and SNTAGT. V gave up 4 bases and J gave up 1 base, with 10 bases separating them. The CDR3 is CASSASPGNTEAFF. The CDR3 nucleotides are TGTGCCAGCAGTGCGTCCCCTGGGAACACTGAAGCTTTCTTT.

The chain combines TRBV7-9 with TRBJ1-4; tentatively, D is TRBD1 (6 bases). The CDR3 sequence is 16 residues long. Per germline, CDR1 SEHNR and CDR2 FQNEAQ (reference sequence). V dropped 3 bases and J dropped 5 bases, with 16 bases sitting between them. CDR3: CASSFQGRTDNEKLFF. As DNA, the CDR3 is TGTGCCAGCAGCTTCCAAGGAAGGACAGACAATGAAAAACTGTTTTTT.

The V call is TRBV5-4, the J call TRBJ1-3, with D possibly matching TRBD1 (6 bases). Trimming pared 0 bases from V and 0 bases from J, leaving 13 bases between. Germline V gene data show CDR1 as SGHNT and CDR2 as YYREEE (reference sequence). The CDR3 loop spans 17 amino acids. CDR3 sequence (DNA): TGTGCCAGCAGCTTGGGGGGGCCGGCGACCTCTGGAAACACCATATATTTT. Translated, it gives CASSLGGPATSGNTIYF.

The chain links TRBV5-5 to TRBJ1-5; D is undetermined. Germline-derived CDR1 and CDR2 are SGHKS and YYEKEE (reference sequence). The CDR3 runs 14 residues. V was trimmed by 0 bases and J by 14 bases, leaving 18 bases between them. The CDR3 sequence: CASSLGTTPPVEHF. CDR3 DNA: TGTGCCAGCAGCTTGGGTACCACCCCCCCGGTAGAGCATTTT.

The V gene is TRBV18, the J gene TRBJ1-1; D unresolved. V was pared by 4 bases and J by 5 bases, with 17 bases between. The germline CDR1 and CDR2 sequences are KGHSH and LQKENI. The CDR3 extends over 15 amino acids. CDR3 region: CASSRTMEGGTEAFF. DNA of the CDR3: TGTGCCAGCTCACGTACCATGGAGGGTGGGACTGAAGCTTTCTTT.

V and J are TRBV9 and TRBJ2-2; D perhaps matches TRBD2 (6 bases). Germline CDR1 and CDR2: SGDLS and YYNGEE. V lost 4 bases to trimming and J lost 2 bases, with 21 bases between them. CDR3 size: 18 residues. The CDR3 region is CASSPSLMGGRNTGELFF. The DNA of the CDR3 is TGTGCCAGCAGCCCTTCCCTCATGGGAGGAAGAAACACCGGGGAGCTGTTTTTT.

The chain couples TRBV18 to TRBJ2-7; D uncertain. V was trimmed by 6 bases and J by 9 bases, leaving 21 bases between them. Germline-derived CDR1 and CDR2 are KGHSH and LQKENI. The CDR3 loop spans 14 amino acids. CDR3 sequence reads: CASSLRESAEPQYF. In DNA, the CDR3 is TGTGCCAGCTCCCTCCGCGAGTCGGCGGAGCCGCAGTACTTC.

The V call is TRBV6-5, the J call TRBJ1-1; possibly TRBD1 for D (6 bases). From germline, CDR1 is MNHEY and CDR2 SVGAGI. The V and J ends lost 5 bases and 4 bases respectively, with 17 bases between them. The CDR3 extends over 15 amino acids. The chain's CDR3 is CASSRRGGSSTEAFF. The CDR3 DNA reads as TGTGCCAGCAGTCGAAGGGGGGGGTCGAGCACTGAAGCTTTCTTT.

The CDR3 loop reads CASSVGGDRGSSYEQYF. The CDR3 nucleotides read TGTGCCAGCAGCGTAGGGGGGGACAGGGGGAGCTCCTACGAGCAGTACTTC. The chain combines TRBV9 with TRBJ2-7; 11 bases line up with TRBD1. Unmatched junction bases numbered 5, after V lost 0 bases and J lost 0 bases. The CDR3 spans 17 residues. CDR1 and CDR2 (germline): SGDLS, YYNGEE.

This chain uses TRBV12-5 with TRBJ1-4, with D possibly being TRBD1 (6 bases). The CDR3 spans 15 residues. Germline V lookup: CDR1 LGHNT, CDR2 FRNRAP. Trimming removed 0 bases from V and 3 bases from J, with 8 bases in between. The CDR3 is CASGLVAGANEKLFF. For the CDR3, the DNA is TGTGCTAGTGGTTTGGTGGCAGGGGCTAATGAAAAACTGTTTTTT. The whole variable domain, remainder taken from reference TRBV12-5 and TRBJ1-4, is DARVTQTPRHKVTEMGQEVTMRCQPILGHNTVFWYRQTMMQGLELLAYFRNRAPLDDSGMPKDRFSAEMPDATLATLKIQPSEPRDSAVYFCASGLVAGANEKLFFGSGTQLSVL.

The rearrangement links TRBV6-5 to TRBJ1-6; possibly TRBD1 for D (6 bases). The CDR3 totals 13 residues. Germline V gene lookup returns CDR1 MNHEY and CDR2 SVGAGI. V was pared by 6 bases and J by 11 bases, with 14 bases between. The CDR3 nucleotides are TGTGCCAGCAGCCTTCAACAGGGAACACCCCTCCACTTT. Residues: CASSLQQGTPLHF.

The rearrangement links TRBV5-6 to TRBJ1-2, with a possible D match to TRBD1 (6 bases). Trimming stripped 4 bases from V and 5 bases from J, with 18 bases between. Germline V gene sequence: CDR1 SGHDT, CDR2 YYEEEE. The CDR3 is made up of 15 amino acids. The CDR3 nucleotides read TGTGCCAGCAGCCGAGTCACAGGGCTGGAGTATGGCTACACCTTC. Translating it yields CASSRVTGLEYGYTF.

The rearrangement uses TRBV13 and TRBJ2-5, with D possibly TRBD2 on 6 matching bases. Trimming pared 0 bases from V and 1 base from J, leaving 6 bases between. The CDR3 spans 14 residues. CDR1 and CDR2 from the germline V gene are PRHDT and FYEKMQ (reference sequence). The CDR3 bases are TGTGCCAGCAGCTTAGGGCGGGGCCAAGAGACCCAGTACTTC. It codes for CASSLGRGQETQYF.

As to this clone: This CDR3 is also generated by other DNA sequences in the sample. The DNA for the CDR3 is TGTGCCAGCAGCGGACAGCAAAATCAGCCCCAGCATTTT. This translates into CASSGQQNQPQHF. This chain joins TRBV6-5 and TRBJ1-5, with D perhaps matching TRBD1 (6 bases). Germline V gene lookup returns CDR1 MNHEY and CDR2 SVGAGI. Between the trimmed V and J ends, which lost 6 bases and 4 bases, there was a span of 10 bases. The CDR3 contains 13 residues.

The J gene is TRBJ1-1, the V gene TRBV11-2; no clear D. The germline V and J ends were trimmed by 5 bases and 10 bases, with 11 bases remaining between them. CDR1 is SGHAT, CDR2 FQNNGV, per germline. This CDR3 has 11 amino acids. CDR3 protein: CASSPSLGAFF. The CDR3 DNA reads as TGTGCCAGCAGCCCTTCCCTGGGAGCTTTCTTT.

This clone counts as medium-sized. This chain uses TRBV30 with TRBJ1-1; 8 nucleotides agree with TRBD1. The CDR3 covers 15 residues. The ends lost 3 bases at V and 3 bases at J; junction bases unmatched: 9. Germline-derived CDR1 and CDR2 are GTSNPN and SVGIG (reference sequence). The CDR3 region has the DNA TGTGCCTGGAGGCGTCCGGACAGGGAGGACACTGAAGCTTTCTTT. It yields the protein CAWRRPDREDTEAFF.

There are a few counts of this clone. The chain links TRBV19 to TRBJ2-5; 10 bases fit TRBD2. Germline CDR1 and CDR2: LNHDA and SQIVND (reference sequence). There are 15 residues in the CDR3. With 6 bases clipped from V and 1 base from J, the junction kept 5 bases outside the gene matches. The CDR3, as DNA: TGTGCCAGTAGGGCGGTAGCGGGGGGCCAAGAGACCCAGTACTTC. This translates into CASRAVAGGQETQYF. The full variable domain, in which reference TRBV19 and TRBJ2-5 provide the parts outside the CDR3, is DGGITQSPKYLFRKEGQNVTLSCEQNLNHDAMYWYRQDPGQGLRLIYYSQIVNDFQKGDIAEGYSVSREKKESFPLTVTSAQKNPTAFYLCASRAVAGGQETQYFGPGTRLLVL.

The CDR3 DNA is TGTGCCAGCTCACCACGCCAACAGGGTTCAACCTACGAGCAGTACTTC. It yields the protein CASSPRQQGSTYEQYF. The chain links TRBV18 to TRBJ2-7; D possibly corresponds to TRBD1 (6 bases). Germline CDR1 is KGHSH and CDR2 is LQKENI. CDR3 length: 16 residues. V lost 1 base to trimming and J lost 2 bases, with 15 bases between them.

The chain recombines TRBV7-8 with TRBJ2-3, with 8 bases aligning to TRBD2. Trimming at V came to 5 bases and at J to 2 bases, leaving 6 bases not matched to a gene. The germline V gene encodes CDR1 SGHVS and CDR2 FQNEAQ. The CDR3 has 15 amino acids. The CDR3 protein is CASSRGGPNTDTQYF. CDR3 in DNA: TGTGCCAGCAGCCGCGGGGGGCCTAACACAGATACGCAGTATTTT.

The chain employs TRBV27 and TRBJ2-3, with TRBD1 identical over 8 bases. Unmatched junction bases numbered 11, after V lost 4 bases and J lost 5 bases. There are 16 residues in the CDR3. Germline CDR1 MNHEY, CDR2 SMNVEV (reference sequence). In nucleotides, the CDR3 is TGTGCCAGCAGTTCCTACAGGGGGTGGAATGTAGATACGCAGTATTTT. Protein sequence: CASSSYRGWNVDTQYF.

The chain combines TRBV15 with TRBJ1-3; possible D gene TRBD1, 5 bases. Germline V lookup: CDR1 LNHNV, CDR2 YYDKDF (reference sequence). This CDR3 is 18 amino acids long. The V end lost 1 base, the J end lost 0 bases, and 16 bases lay between the germline ends. The CDR3: CATSRGRQTALSGNTIYF. CDR3 bases: TGTGCCACCAGCAGAGGCCGACAGACCGCACTCTCTGGAAACACCATATATTTT.

The rearrangement uses TRBV28 and TRBJ1-5, with D uncertain. The CDR3 runs to 13 residues. Looked up from germline, CDR1 is MDHEN and CDR2 is SYDVKM. Trimming stripped 5 bases from V and 1 base from J, with 6 bases between. The CDR3 coding sequence is TGTGCCAGCAGTGCGGACAGCAATCAGCCCCAGCATTTT. It translates to CASSADSNQPQHF.